The entry below describes one TCR beta chain. Its antigen remains unidentified. Sequencing targeted expressed TCRB transcripts, as all isolated RNA had been reverse transcribed. Only in-frame clones appear in the TCRdb table, and some are missing; sequencing was by immunoSEQ multiplex PCR. The sample lists about 370,000 clones; over 8.5% were seen once. The data were taken from a study of beta chain features in type 1 diabetes. Study results and caveats: VDJ junctions from type 1 diabetes patients carried fewer insertions and larger deletions. Reads derived from cDNA could over-represent cells showing high TCR expression. Sampled from patients, naive, central memory and Treg TCRB repertoires appeared more similar than those sampled from healthy donors. TCRB CDR3 length was moderately but significantly reduced in all four CD4+ subsets of Type 1 diabetes patients.

This CDR3 contains 14 residues. V shed 1 base and J shed 6 bases, with 9 bases lying between them. Germline V lookup: CDR1 SGHAT, CDR2 FQNNGV. The receptor comes from a man aged 25-45 years with type 1 diabetes. This sequence joins TRBV11-2 and TRBJ2-2, with TRBD1 as a possible D gene (6 bases). Sample: central memory CD4+ T cells from blood. The CDR3 DNA reads TGTGCCAGCAGCTTAGCAGGGGTCGCCGGGGAGCTGTTTTTT. This gives the protein CASSLAGVAGELFF.